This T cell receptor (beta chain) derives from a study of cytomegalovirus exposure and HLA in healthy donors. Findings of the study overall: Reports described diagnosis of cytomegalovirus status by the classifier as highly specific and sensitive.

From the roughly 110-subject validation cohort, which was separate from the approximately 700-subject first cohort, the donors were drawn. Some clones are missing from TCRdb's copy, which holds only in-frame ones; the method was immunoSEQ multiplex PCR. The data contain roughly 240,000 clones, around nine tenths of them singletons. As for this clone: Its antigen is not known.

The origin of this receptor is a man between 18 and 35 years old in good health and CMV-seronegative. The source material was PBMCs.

Here the CDR3 reads CASSSIPRSYNSPLHF. The CDR3 nucleotides read TGTGCCAGCAGCTCTATCCCCCGCTCCTATAATTCACCCCTCCACTTT. The genes are TRBV27 and TRBJ1-6; D call uncertain. This CDR3 comprises 16 residues. V was cut by 6 bases and J by 0 bases, with 12 bases left in between. Germline lookup yields CDR1 MNHEY and CDR2 SMNVEV (reference sequence).